This T cell receptor beta chain is from a study of shared clonotypes between healthy human individuals. Study in general: Each donor had three CD4 naive, three CD4 memory, two CD8 naive and one CD8 memory plate.

Naive-designated CD8 cells lacked CD45RO, were positively enriched for CCR7, and omitted terminally differentiated effector memory CD45RA+ cells. The CDR3 runs 13 residues. Germline CDR1 SEHNR, CDR2 FQNEAQ (reference sequence). V was cut by 5 bases and J by 8 bases, with 13 bases left in between. Deep-level running was used for the assay. Measured with immunoSEQ multiplex PCR; TCRdb has only the in-frame clones, and not every one. The data contain roughly 570,000 clones, 95% to 98% of them singletons. The sequenced sample consisted of naive CD8+ T cells sorted from blood. V and J are TRBV7-9 and TRBJ2-1, with D maybe TRBD2 (6 bases). The sequence came from a man younger than 45 in good health. CDR3 region: CASSAGSPDEQFF. The CDR3 DNA reads TGTGCCAGCAGCGCCGGGAGTCCGGATGAGCAGTTCTTC.